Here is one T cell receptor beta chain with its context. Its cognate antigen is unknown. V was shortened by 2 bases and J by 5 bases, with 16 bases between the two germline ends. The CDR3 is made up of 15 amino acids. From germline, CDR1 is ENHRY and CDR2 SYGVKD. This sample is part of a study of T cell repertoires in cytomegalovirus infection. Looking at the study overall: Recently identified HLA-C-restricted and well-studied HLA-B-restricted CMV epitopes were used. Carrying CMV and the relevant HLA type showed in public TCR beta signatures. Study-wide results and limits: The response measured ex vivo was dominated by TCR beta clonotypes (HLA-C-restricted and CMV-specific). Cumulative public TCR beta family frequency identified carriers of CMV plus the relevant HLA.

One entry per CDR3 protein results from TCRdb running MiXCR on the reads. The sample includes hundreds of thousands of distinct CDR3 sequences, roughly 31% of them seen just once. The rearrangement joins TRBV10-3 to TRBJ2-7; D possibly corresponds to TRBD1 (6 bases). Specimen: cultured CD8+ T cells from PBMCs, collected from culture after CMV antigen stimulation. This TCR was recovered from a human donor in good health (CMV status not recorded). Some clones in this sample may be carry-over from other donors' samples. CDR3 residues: CAISEKDSPFNEQYF. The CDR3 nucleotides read TGTGCCATCAGTGAGAAGGACAGCCCATTCAACGAGCAGTACTTC.